The 23 T cell receptor beta chains below all came from one sample that was sequenced in a study of patients and donors after allogeneic stem cell transplantation. TCRdb reprocessed the RT-PCR reads via MiXCR and lists one record per CDR3 protein. The repertoire holds approximately 250,000 distinct CDR3 sequences, with 13% to 15% as singletons. Sequencing was done on a sample of blood, either unsorted or a sorted T cell fraction (not recorded which). The receptors come from a human donor who was either an allogeneic HSCT recipient or a stem cell or donor lymphocyte infusion donor (not recorded which). It is not recorded whose cells these are; they may come from a transplant donor.

This clonotype was found many times. The chain is built from TRBV12-3 or TRBV12-4 and TRBJ1-4; D is perhaps TRBD1 (5 bases). Trimming pared 6 bases from V and 7 bases from J, leaving 15 bases between. This CDR3 spans 14 amino acids. CDR3: CASRSGLTAEKLFF. Written as DNA, the CDR3 is TGTGCCAGCAGATCGGGACTTACTGCTGAAAAACTGTTTTTT.

The table lists this clonotype with many counts. V gene TRBV24-1 combines with J gene TRBJ2-1; 9 bases agree with TRBD1. The CDR3 totals 16 residues. CDR1 and CDR2 (germline): KGHDR, SFDVKD. Trimming at V came to 4 bases and at J to 15 bases, leaving 18 bases not matched to a gene. The CDR3 here is CATSDLSDRGFSSWFF. The CDR3 DNA reads TGTGCCACCAGTGACCTCAGCGACAGGGGGTTTTCGTCGTGGTTCTTC.

The chain combines TRBV21-1 with TRBJ2-1; TRBD2 is taken as the D call from the table, unchecked against the DNA. TRBV21-1 is given as a pseudogene. The CDR3 is 17 residues long. As DNA, the CDR3 is TGTGCCAGCAGCAATGTCACTAGCGGGACCTCCTACAATGAGCAGTTCTTC. Protein: CASSNVTSGTSYNEQFF.

This clonotype has just a few counts. The chain employs TRBV20-1 and TRBJ2-3, with 8 bases fitting TRBD2. The V gene end was trimmed by 4 bases and the J gene end by 4 bases; junction bases not matched to a gene: 10. CDR1 DFQATT and CDR2 SNEGSKA come from the germline V gene (reference sequence). This CDR3 is 15 amino acids long. CDR3 sequence reads: CSATPREGRADTQYF. DNA of the CDR3: TGCAGTGCTACCCCCCGGGAGGGCCGCGCAGATACGCAGTATTTT.

A few counts support this clonotype. The gene calls are TRBV10-3 and TRBJ1-6, with 10 bases matching TRBD1. This CDR3 is built from 13 residues. Germline loops: CDR1 ENHRY, CDR2 SYGVKD. The junction had 1 base not matched to a gene; V was cut back by 5 bases and J by 9 bases. The CDR3 sequence: CAISRTGGSPLHF. The CDR3 DNA sequence: TGTGCCATCAGTCGGACAGGGGGTTCACCCCTCCACTTT.

This clonotype was seen a few times. The rearrangement links TRBV29-1 to TRBJ2-7; D is undetermined. V was shortened by 5 bases and J by 2 bases, with 10 bases between the two germline ends. Germline V gene sequence: CDR1 SQVTM, CDR2 ANQGSEA. The CDR3 sequence is 12 residues long. CDR3 amino acids: CSVRAPAYEQYF. For the CDR3, the DNA is TGCAGCGTTCGAGCACCGGCCTACGAGCAGTACTTC.

V and J are TRBV2 and TRBJ2-5; D uncertain. CDR3 size: 12 residues. CDR1 and CDR2 from the germline V gene are SNHLY and FYNNEI. The germline V and J ends were trimmed by 10 bases and 7 bases, with 16 bases remaining between them. Here the CDR3 DNA reads TGTGCCACCACCCCGAGGATGGGGACCCAGTACTTC. Its protein is CATTPRMGTQYF.

This clonotype was seen ten or more times. The chain carries TRBV11-2 and TRBJ2-7; 8 positions agree with TRBD2. The CDR3 has 16 residues. Germline V lookup: CDR1 SGHAT, CDR2 FQNNGV. V was pared by 2 bases and J by 6 bases, with 12 bases of the junction left unmatched. CDR3 residues: CASSLLQASAGGEQYF. The CDR3 DNA is TGTGCCAGCAGCTTATTACAGGCCAGTGCGGGAGGCGAGCAGTACTTC.

The chain links TRBV6-5 to TRBJ1-1; perhaps TRBD1 as D (5 bases). Deletions cut 2 bases from V and 0 bases from J, with 13 bases between. Germline-derived CDR1 and CDR2 are MNHEY and SVGAGI. CDR3 length: 16 amino acids. CDR3 nucleotide sequence: TGTGCCAGCAGTTACCAAGGGGACCAGGTGAACACTGAAGCTTTCTTT. It translates to CASSYQGDQVNTEAFF.

In its sample, this clonotype was seen a few times. This chain uses TRBV30 with TRBJ2-4; TRBD1 agrees at 7 bases. The J segment lost 5 bases and the V segment lost 5 bases, leaving 6 bases of the junction unmatched. Germline lookup yields CDR1 GTSNPN and CDR2 SVGIG (reference sequence). The CDR3 is made up of 13 amino acids. CDR3 bases: TGTGCCTGGGACAGGGCACACGAAAACATTCAGTACTTC. Protein: CAWDRAHENIQYF.

DNA for the CDR3: TGTGCCAGCAGCTTAGTTGGTAGACTAGCGGGGACAGATACGCAGTATTTT. It encodes CASSLVGRLAGTDTQYF. The V and J genes are TRBV7-2 and TRBJ2-3; 11 bases align to TRBD2. This CDR3 is built from 17 residues. V shed 1 base, J shed 3 bases, and the junction held 6 bases outside the gene matches. The germline V gene has CDR1 SGHTA and CDR2 FQGNSA.

This clonotype was seen only a few times. This rearrangement joins TRBV20-1 to TRBJ2-7, with 9 bases matching TRBD1. This CDR3 contains 12 residues. Germline V CDR1 and CDR2: DFQATT, SNEGSKA (reference sequence). Losses at the gene ends were 6 bases for V and 3 bases for J; bases not matched to a gene: 3. The CDR3: CSANRGHYEQYF. As DNA, the CDR3 is TGCAGTGCAAACAGGGGGCACTACGAGCAGTACTTC.

The V and J genes are TRBV25-1 and TRBJ1-2, with 7 positions matching TRBD1. Germline V gene lookup returns CDR1 MGHDK and CDR2 SYGVNS. CDR3 length: 13 residues. After removal of 7 bases from V and 3 bases from J, the junction contained 5 bases not matched to a gene. The DNA for the CDR3 is TGTGCCAGCATGGGACAGAGGCACTATGGCTACACCTTC. This sequence encodes CASMGQRHYGYTF.

This clonotype was observed a handful of times. The chain links TRBV20-1 to TRBJ1-1, with 7 nucleotides matching TRBD1. Germline-derived CDR1 and CDR2 are DFQATT and SNEGSKA (reference sequence). The CDR3 is 17 amino acids. Losses at the gene ends were 3 bases for V and 4 bases for J; bases not matched to a gene: 17. The CDR3 DNA is TGCAGTGCTAGCCAACCATTCAAACAGGGGTCGGGCACTGAAGCTTTCTTT. This encodes CSASQPFKQGSGTEAFF.

This clonotype was seen at least ten times. In DNA, the CDR3 is TGTGCCAGCAGGTCTCGACTAGAAACCGGCGAGCAGTACTTC. It encodes CASRSRLETGEQYF. The gene calls are TRBV7-2 and TRBJ2-7; TRBD2 is a possible D gene (6 bases). Trimming removed 6 bases at V and 6 bases at J, with 18 bases between. The CDR3 is made up of 14 amino acids. Germline V CDR1 and CDR2: SGHTA, FQGNSA.

Ten or more counts support this clonotype. The chain carries TRBV29-1 and TRBJ2-5; 8 bases map to TRBD2. The trim removed 1 base at V and 5 bases at J, leaving 3 bases unmatched. The CDR3 contains 13 residues. The V gene's germline CDR1 is SQVTM and CDR2 ANQGSEA. The chain's CDR3 is CSVEVGLGETQYF. The CDR3 nucleotides read TGCAGCGTTGAAGTGGGACTAGGGGAGACCCAGTACTTC.

This clonotype has a handful of counts. This chain links TRBV10-3 with TRBJ2-1, with 7 bases aligning to TRBD1. V gave up 4 bases and J gave up 9 bases; unmatched junction bases: 6. CDR3 size: 13 residues. Germline lookup yields CDR1 ENHRY and CDR2 SYGVKD. The CDR3 is CAISGQGNGEQFF. The CDR3 nucleotides are TGTGCCATCAGTGGACAGGGAAATGGTGAGCAGTTCTTC.

This clonotype was picked up many times. The chain employs TRBV10-3 and TRBJ1-1, with D tentatively TRBD1 (6 bases). The V end was cut by 7 bases, the J end by 11 bases, with 20 bases between. The CDR3 spans 13 residues. Germline values: CDR1 ENHRY, CDR2 SYGVKD. This CDR3 reads CAINDGGGRSAFF. CDR3 coding DNA: TGTGCCATCAATGATGGGGGGGGGCGCAGTGCTTTCTTT.

Many counts were recorded for this clonotype. The gene calls are TRBV12-3 or TRBV12-4 and TRBJ1-5; 9 positions agree with TRBD1. V lost 7 bases, J lost 4 bases, and 5 bases stayed unmatched. This CDR3 has 14 residues. DNA of the CDR3: TGTGCCAGCACCTTAGGACAGGGGAATCAGCCCCAGCATTTT. The encoded protein is CASTLGQGNQPQHF.

The CDR3 sequence: CASSPPGQGSDTQYF. The CDR3 DNA is TGTGCCAGCAGCCCACCGGGACAGGGATCAGATACGCAGTATTTT. The V call is TRBV5-4, the J call TRBJ2-3; 9 bases are shared with TRBD1. The CDR3 is 15 residues long. The V gene end was trimmed by 4 bases and the J gene end by 4 bases; junction bases not matched to a gene: 7. Germline values: CDR1 SGHNT, CDR2 YYREEE (reference sequence).

This clonotype has a handful of counts. The CDR3 DNA is TGTGCCAGCAGCCAGAGACAGGGGACTAATGAAAAACTGTTTTTT. As protein: CASSQRQGTNEKLFF. The chain recombines TRBV11-3 with TRBJ1-4; 8 nucleotides agree with TRBD1. Germline assignment: CDR1 SGHNT and CDR2 YENEEA. The CDR3 length is 15 residues. V shed 5 bases, J shed 2 bases, and the junction held 4 bases outside the gene matches.

The rearrangement uses TRBV20-1 and TRBJ1-5, with 8 bases aligning to TRBD1. The trim removed 7 bases at V and 1 base at J, leaving 6 bases unmatched. Germline lookup yields CDR1 DFQATT and CDR2 SNEGSKA (reference sequence). The length of the CDR3 is 14 residues. CDR3 region: CSVLDRDSNQPQHF. The CDR3 DNA sequence: TGCAGTGTCCTGGACAGGGACAGCAATCAGCCCCAGCATTTT.

The rearrangement links TRBV20-1 to TRBJ1-4, with TRBD1 identical over 10 bases. The length of the CDR3 is 14 residues. V trimming: 2 bases; J trimming: 8 bases; junction bases outside the gene matches: 5. Germline values: CDR1 DFQATT, CDR2 SNEGSKA (reference sequence). As DNA, the CDR3 is TGCAGTGCTAGACCGACAGGGGGCGCGGAAAAACTGTTTTTT. Protein sequence: CSARPTGGAEKLFF.